This paragraph covers one T cell receptor (beta chain) sequence. A Clinical Activity Score of at least 3, a NOSPECS grade of at least 4 and a duration under 3 months were recorded in the ophthalmopathy patients. Germline CDR1 and CDR2: MNHNS and SASEGT. The length of the CDR3 is 12 residues. V was trimmed by 6 bases and J by 8 bases, leaving 10 bases between them. This record comes from a study of T cells in Graves' hyperthyroidism and ophthalmopathy. From RNA transcripts, TCR beta CDR3 regions were amplified. TCR CDR3 underwent first-round RT-PCR with the HTBI primer set. A single record per CDR3 protein comes from TCRdb applying MiXCR to the multiplex PCR reads. The table records hundreds of thousands of distinct CDR3 sequences, approximately 21% of them present only once.

This receptor was identified in a young man with Graves' ophthalmopathy. The sequenced material came from blood. The chain recombines TRBV6-1 with TRBJ2-2; D gene ambiguous. The CDR3 nucleotides read TGTGCCAGCAGAATTTCGCGAGGGGAGCTGTTTTTT. Translation: CASRISRGELFF.